This T cell receptor (beta chain) was sequenced in a study of blood T cell repertoires in COVID-19. Sequencing was performed with immunoSEQ multiplex PCR; in TCRdb, only in-frame clones are kept and a portion is missing. The sample records roughly 340,000 clones, about nine tenths being singletons. Germline assignment: CDR1 LGHNA and CDR2 YNFKEQ. CDR3 length equals 13 residues. Trimming took off 3 bases at V and 5 bases at J, with 10 bases between the two ends. This clonotype originated in a woman in her forties or fifties with COVID-19, enrolled during active disease. The chain links TRBV4-2 to TRBJ1-1; a weak D match, TRBD1 (5 bases). Sequenced material: peripheral blood. The CDR3 region is CASSHGQETEAFF. In DNA, the CDR3 is TGTGCCAGCAGCCATGGACAAGAAACTGAAGCTTTCTTT.